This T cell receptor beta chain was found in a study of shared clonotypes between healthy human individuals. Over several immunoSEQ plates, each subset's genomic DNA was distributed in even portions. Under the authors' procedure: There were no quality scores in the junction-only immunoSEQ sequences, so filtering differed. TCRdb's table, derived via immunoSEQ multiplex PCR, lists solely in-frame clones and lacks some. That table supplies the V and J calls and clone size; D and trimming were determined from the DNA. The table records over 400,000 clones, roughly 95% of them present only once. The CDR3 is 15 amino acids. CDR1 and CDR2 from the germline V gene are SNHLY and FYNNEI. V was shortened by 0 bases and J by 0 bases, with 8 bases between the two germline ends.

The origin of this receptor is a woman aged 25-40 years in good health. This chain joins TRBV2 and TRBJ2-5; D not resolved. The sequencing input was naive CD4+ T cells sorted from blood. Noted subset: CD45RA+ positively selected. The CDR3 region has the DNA TGTGCCAGCAGTGAAGCGCATTGGTACCAAGAGACCCAGTACTTC. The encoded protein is CASSEAHWYQETQYF.